One sample yielded the 32 T cell receptor beta chains listed below, sequenced in a study of beta chain features in type 1 diabetes. Sequencing targeted expressed TCRB transcripts, as all isolated RNA had been reverse transcribed. Generated by immunoSEQ multiplex PCR, the TCRdb table keeps only in-frame clones and is missing some. The sample has roughly 610,000 clones; around 15% are singletons. The specimen sequenced was naive CD4+ T cells from blood. These TCRs come from a man in his late teens or twenties in good health.

This clone was detected only a few times. J is TRBJ2-2 and V is TRBV28; D may be TRBD2 (5 bases). Germline-derived CDR1 and CDR2 are MDHEN and SYDVKM. V was clipped by 2 bases and J by 6 bases, with 13 bases between them. The CDR3 spans 15 residues. CDR3 loop: CASSLTREWPGELFF. CDR3 nucleotides: TGTGCCAGCAGTTTAACCCGGGAATGGCCCGGGGAGCTGTTTTTT.

The chain links TRBV18 to TRBJ2-7; D call uncertain. The V gene lost 2 bases and the J gene lost 5 bases, with 16 bases spanning the gap. The CDR3 is made up of 15 amino acids. CDR1 is KGHSH and CDR2 is LQKENI in the germline V gene. The CDR3 DNA follows: TGTGCCAGCTCACCAAGATCCCTACGGCTAGACGAGCAGTACTTC. As protein: CASSPRSLRLDEQYF. The full variable domain, in which reference TRBV18 and TRBJ2-7 provide the parts outside the CDR3, is NAGVMQNPRHLVRRRGQEARLRCSPMKGHSHVYWYRQLPEEGLKFMVYLQKENIIDESGMPKERFSAEFPKEGPSILRIQQVVRGDSAAYFCASSPRSLRLDEQYFGPGTRLTVT.

The gene calls are TRBV2 and TRBJ1-2; 8 bases agree with TRBD1. The CDR3 is 14 amino acids. The V gene's germline CDR1 is SNHLY and CDR2 FYNNEI. The trim removed 4 bases at V and 3 bases at J, leaving 4 bases unmatched. The CDR3 nucleotides read TGTGCCAGCAGTGGGACAGGGAAGCACTATGGCTACACCTTC. It encodes CASSGTGKHYGYTF.

This clone was seen only a few times. The rearrangement uses TRBV23-1 and TRBJ2-7; D remains ambiguous. TRBV23-1 is labeled an ORF, and its function is uncertain. Deletions cut 0 bases from V and 0 bases from J, with 12 bases between. The CDR3 totals 16 residues. CDR3 bases: TGCGCCAGCAGTCAATCGACGAAATTGAGCTCCTACGAGCAGTACTTC. Translating gives CASSQSTKLSSYEQYF.

The V gene is TRBV5-4, the J gene TRBJ1-1; 11 bases are shared with TRBD1. V gave up 3 bases and J gave up 6 bases; unmatched junction bases: 1. CDR3 length: 13 residues. The germline V gene has CDR1 SGHNT and CDR2 YYREEE (reference sequence). This CDR3 is CASSSGQGAEAFF. In nucleotides, the CDR3 is TGTGCCAGCAGCTCGGGACAGGGGGCTGAAGCTTTCTTT.

This clone was counted a few times. The chain uses TRBV5-4 and TRBJ2-7, with a tentative D call TRBD1 (6 bases). V shed 7 bases and J shed 4 bases, with 21 bases lying between them. The germline V gene encodes CDR1 SGHNT and CDR2 YYREEE (reference sequence). This CDR3 has 15 amino acids. This chain's CDR3 is CASALGTGPFYEQYF. The CDR3 coding sequence is TGTGCCAGCGCCCTGGGAACAGGGCCTTTTTACGAGCAGTACTTC.

This clone was observed a few times. This sequence joins TRBV11-1 and TRBJ1-1, with D unresolved. The length of the CDR3 is 14 residues. Trimming left V 5 bases short and J 1 base short, with 11 bases between. Germline V gene lookup returns CDR1 SGHAT and CDR2 FQDESV (reference sequence). CDR3 coding DNA: TGTGCCAGCAGCAAAAGACATGGGAACACTGAAGCTTTCTTT. Protein sequence: CASSKRHGNTEAFF. Using reference TRBV11-1 and TRBJ1-1 for the parts outside the CDR3, the full variable domain is EAEVAQSPRYKITEKSQAVAFWCDPISGHATLYWYRQILGQGPELLVQFQDESVVDDSQLPKDRFSAERLKGVDSTLKIQPAELGDSAMYLCASSKRHGNTEAFFGQGTRLTVV.

CDR3 DNA sequence: TGCGCCAGCAGCCAAGACGGACTAGTAGGGGATACAGATACGCAGTATTTT. Amino acid sequence: CASSQDGLVGDTDTQYF. The V call is TRBV4-3, the J call TRBJ2-3, with 7 bases aligning to TRBD2. Germline V gene data show CDR1 as LGHNA and CDR2 as YSLEER. The CDR3 has 17 residues. J was trimmed by 3 bases and V by 0 bases; bases with no gene match: 9.

The rearrangement joins TRBV5-4 to TRBJ2-3; 13 nucleotides match TRBD2. The CDR3 is 16 residues long. Trimming at V came to 0 bases and at J to 6 bases, leaving 4 bases not matched to a gene. CDR1 and CDR2 (germline): SGHNT, YYREEE (reference sequence). The CDR3 DNA reads TGTGCCAGCAGCTTGGTAACTAGCGGGAGGGGTGATACGCAGTATTTT. Translation gives CASSLVTSGRGDTQYF.

This clone was detected ten times or more. The V call is TRBV10-3, the J call TRBJ2-7; D possibly corresponds to TRBD1 (5 bases). The CDR3 contains 11 residues. CDR1 is ENHRY and CDR2 is SYGVKD in the germline V gene. Trimming took off 10 bases at V and 3 bases at J, with 10 bases between the two ends. The CDR3 nucleotides read TGTGCCAGTAGACAGCTCTACGAGCAGTACTTC. This sequence encodes CASRQLYEQYF.

This clone was recorded a few times. The J gene is TRBJ2-1, the V gene TRBV2, with a tentative D call TRBD2 (5 bases). CDR1 is SNHLY and CDR2 is FYNNEI in the germline V gene. V lost 7 bases to trimming and J lost 10 bases, with 14 bases between them. CDR3 length: 12 residues. For the CDR3, the DNA is TGTGCCAGCAAAAATCGGGGTGGGGAGCAGTTCTTC. This encodes CASKNRGGEQFF.

The chain employs TRBV28 and TRBJ2-7, with 9 bases fitting TRBD1. This CDR3 region has 13 residues. Looked up from germline, CDR1 is MDHEN and CDR2 is SYDVKM. The V gene end was trimmed by 11 bases and the J gene end by 6 bases; junction bases not matched to a gene: 11. CDR3 in DNA: TGTGCCGCCAGACGACAGGGGGTAGTCGAGCAGTACTTC. Its translation is CAARRQGVVEQYF.

This chain joins TRBV7-3 and TRBJ2-7; 11 bases line up with TRBD2. CDR3 size: 15 residues. Looked up from germline, CDR1 is SGHTA and CDR2 is FQGTGA. After removal of 4 bases from V and 3 bases from J, the junction contained 5 bases not matched to a gene. The CDR3 DNA sequence: TGTGCCAGCAGCTCATCTAGCGGGGGGAACTACGAGCAGTACTTC. This codes for CASSSSSGGNYEQYF.

This chain links TRBV7-9 with TRBJ2-3; D might be TRBD1 (6 bases). Germline V CDR1 and CDR2: SEHNR, FQNEAQ (reference sequence). CDR3 size: 16 residues. The V end lost 2 bases, the J end lost 3 bases, and 15 bases lay between the germline ends. The CDR3 region has the DNA TGTGCCAGCAGCTTAAGACAGGTGGTTAGGACAGATACGCAGTATTTT. Protein product: CASSLRQVVRTDTQYF.

The CDR3 DNA reads TGTGCCAGCAGCTCCCGACAGAGGAGGGCGAGCACAGATACGCAGTATTTT. It yields the protein CASSSRQRRASTDTQYF. The chain is built from TRBV7-9 and TRBJ2-3, with D maybe TRBD2 (6 bases). CDR3 length: 17 residues. Looked up from germline, CDR1 is SEHNR and CDR2 is FQNEAQ (reference sequence). Trimming cost V 4 bases and J 0 bases, with 17 bases left between them.

The chain has TRBV21-1 and TRBJ2-3; the table's TRBD2 call for D was not verified on the DNA. TRBV21-1 is a recognized pseudogene. CDR3 length equals 14 residues. The CDR3 region is CASSKWTGTDTQYF. In nucleotides, the CDR3 is TGTGCCAGCAGCAAGTGGACTGGCACAGATACGCAGTATTTT.

The CDR3 sequence is CASSPPGTGGYEQYF. CDR3 DNA sequence: TGTGCCAGCAGCCCGCCTGGGACAGGGGGCTACGAGCAGTACTTC. V usage is TRBV28 and J usage is TRBJ2-7, with 11 bases aligning to TRBD1. The CDR3 is made up of 15 amino acids. The V segment lost 6 bases and the J segment 3 bases; nucleotides outside the gene matches: 7. Germline assignment: CDR1 MDHEN and CDR2 SYDVKM.

This clone has a handful of counts. CDR3 nucleotides: TGTGCCACCACCCCGTGGGGGGACAATCAGCCCCAGCATTTT. Translation gives CATTPWGDNQPQHF. The genes are TRBV19 and TRBJ1-5; perhaps TRBD1 as D (5 bases). Germline loops: CDR1 LNHDA, CDR2 SQIVND (reference sequence). The CDR3 sequence is 14 residues long. The germline V and J ends were trimmed by 10 bases and 3 bases, with 16 bases remaining between them.

The chain employs TRBV9 and TRBJ2-7; D uncertain. Trimming cost V 4 bases and J 2 bases, with 13 bases left between them. The CDR3 consists of 14 residues. Germline V gene lookup returns CDR1 SGDLS and CDR2 YYNGEE. The DNA for the CDR3 is TGTGCCAGCAGCCCGTGGACGGAACCCTACGAGCAGTACTTC. It encodes CASSPWTEPYEQYF. Filled out from reference TRBV9 and TRBJ2-7, the complete variable domain reads DSGVTQTPKHLITATGQRVTLRCSPRSGDLSVYWYQQSLDQGLQFLIQYYNGEERAKGNILERFSAQQFPDLHSELNLSSLELGDSALYFCASSPWTEPYEQYFGPGTRLTVT.

This chain joins TRBV7-2 and TRBJ2-1; 8 positions agree with TRBD1. V was pared by 3 bases and J by 4 bases, with 14 bases of the junction left unmatched. The CDR3 spans 18 residues. CDR1 is SGHTA and CDR2 is FQGNSA in the germline V gene. The chain's CDR3 is CASSLHQGAPLGYNEQFF. The CDR3 region has the DNA TGTGCCAGCAGCTTGCATCAGGGGGCCCCGCTGGGGTACAATGAGCAGTTCTTC.

This clone has only a few counts. The chain couples TRBV28 to TRBJ2-4, with TRBD2 identical over 7 bases. Per the germline V gene, CDR1 is MDHEN and CDR2 is SYDVKM. Trimming cost V 6 bases and J 5 bases; bases outside gene matches: 4. This CDR3 has 13 residues. The DNA for the CDR3 is TGTGCCAGCAGGACTAGCTTCCAAAACATTCAGTACTTC. Translating it yields CASRTSFQNIQYF.

The table lists this clone with a few counts. V and J are TRBV5-1 and TRBJ2-5; D is uncertain. Germline V gene lookup returns CDR1 SGHRS and CDR2 YFSETQ. The V end lost 1 base, the J end lost 2 bases, and 6 bases lay between the germline ends. The CDR3 has 13 amino acids. The CDR3 DNA reads as TGCGCCAGCAGCTTGCCCACGCAAGAGACCCAGTACTTC. It is translated as CASSLPTQETQYF. The variable domain in full, completed from reference TRBV5-1 and TRBJ2-5, reads KAGVTQTPRYLIKTRGQQVTLSCSPISGHRSVSWYQQTPGQGLQFLFEYFSETQRNKGNFPGRFSGRQFSNSRSEMNVSTLELGDSALYLCASSLPTQETQYFGPGTRLLVL.

The rearrangement links TRBV2 to TRBJ2-2, with 8 bases that match TRBD1. The CDR3 is 15 amino acids. Unmatched junction bases numbered 11, after V lost 6 bases and J lost 8 bases. The germline CDR1 and CDR2 sequences are SNHLY and FYNNEI. CDR3 bases: TGTGCCAGCAGAGGACAGGGACGGTCCACGGGGGAGCTGTTTTTT. It yields the protein CASRGQGRSTGELFF.

This clone occurred a few times. V is TRBV4-2 and J is TRBJ2-3; D is perhaps TRBD2 (6 bases). This CDR3 contains 16 residues. Germline CDR1 and CDR2: LGHNA and YNFKEQ. With 6 bases removed from V and 1 base from J, the gap between germline ends came to 17 bases. The CDR3 nucleotides read TGTGCCAGCAGGCAACTCTCGGCGGGGCGCACAGATACGCAGTATTTT. Amino acids: CASRQLSAGRTDTQYF.

This clone appeared a few times. The rearrangement joins TRBV23-1 to TRBJ1-3; no definite D call. TRBV23-1 belongs to the ORF category, with a function that is uncertain. V lost 0 bases and J 0 bases, leaving 9 bases between the germline ends. The CDR3 totals 16 residues. CDR3 amino acids: CASSQSEFPSGNTIYF. The CDR3 nucleotides are TGCGCCAGCAGTCAATCGGAGTTCCCCTCTGGAAACACCATATATTTT.

The chain joins TRBV6-5 to TRBJ2-7; 7 nucleotides agree with TRBD1. This CDR3 has 15 residues. Trimming at V came to 4 bases and at J to 4 bases, leaving 10 bases not matched to a gene. Germline V gene data show CDR1 as MNHEY and CDR2 as SVGAGI. CDR3 sequence: CASSSPTGKGYEQYF. In nucleotides, the CDR3 is TGTGCCAGCAGTTCGCCGACAGGGAAGGGGTACGAGCAGTACTTC.

V gene TRBV5-1 combines with J gene TRBJ2-1; 9 nucleotides line up with TRBD1. The CDR3 extends over 16 amino acids. V dropped 5 bases and J dropped 7; count of bases not matched to a gene: 13. Per the germline V gene, CDR1 is SGHRS and CDR2 is YFSETQ. This chain's CDR3 is CASSPTGTGYLNEQFF. The CDR3 nucleotides read TGCGCCAGCAGTCCCACAGGGACAGGGTATTTGAATGAGCAGTTCTTC. The full variable domain, in which reference TRBV5-1 and TRBJ2-1 provide the parts outside the CDR3, is KAGVTQTPRYLIKTRGQQVTLSCSPISGHRSVSWYQQTPGQGLQFLFEYFSETQRNKGNFPGRFSGRQFSNSRSEMNVSTLELGDSALYLCASSPTGTGYLNEQFFGPGTRLTVL.

This clone has a handful of counts. V usage is TRBV2 and J usage is TRBJ2-3, with TRBD2 matching 10 bases. The germline V gene encodes CDR1 SNHLY and CDR2 FYNNEI. The CDR3 is 14 amino acids. J lost 7 bases, V lost 6 bases, and 7 bases had no gene match. The CDR3 sequence is CASRSSGGLYTQYF. The DNA for the CDR3 is TGTGCCAGCAGGTCTAGCGGGGGACTCTATACGCAGTATTTT. The full variable domain, in which reference TRBV2 and TRBJ2-3 provide the parts outside the CDR3, is EPEVTQTPSHQVTQMGQEVILRCVPISNHLYFYWYRQILGQKVEFLVSFYNNEISEKSEIFDDQFSVERPDGSNFTLKIRSTKLEDSAMYFCASRSSGGLYTQYFGPGTRLTVL.

In DNA, the CDR3 is TGTGCCAGCATTTTTGACACCGGGGAGCTGTTTTTT. Protein product: CASIFDTGELFF. The chain has TRBV25-1 and TRBJ2-2; no definite D call. The CDR3 length is 12 residues. The V gene's germline CDR1 is MGHDK and CDR2 SYGVNS. The V and J ends lost 7 bases and 3 bases respectively, with 6 bases between them. The full variable domain, with the rest looked up from reference TRBV25-1 and TRBJ2-2, is EADIYQTPRYLVIGTGKKITLECSQTMGHDKMYWYQQDPGMELHLIHYSYGVNSTEKGDLSSESTVSRIRTEHFPLTLESARPSHTSQYLCASIFDTGELFFGEGSRLTVL.

This clone has a handful of counts. The chain recombines TRBV30 with TRBJ1-2; 8 nucleotides line up with TRBD1. This CDR3 is built from 16 residues. Trimming removed 4 bases from V and 4 bases from J; junction bases left unmatched: 14. CDR1 is GTSNPN and CDR2 is SVGIG in the germline V gene (reference sequence). The CDR3 region has the DNA TGTGCCTGGATGGTCCAGGGGGCCCGATTCCCCTATGGCTACACCTTC. It is translated as CAWMVQGARFPYGYTF.

This clone was counted only a few times. The rearrangement uses TRBV7-2 and TRBJ2-7; D unresolved. CDR1 and CDR2 from the germline V gene are SGHTA and FQGNSA. Trimming took 4 bases from V and 3 from J, leaving 10 bases between them. The CDR3 length is 13 residues. The CDR3 region is CASSSPDGYEQYF. As DNA, the CDR3 is TGTGCCAGCAGCTCACCGGACGGCTACGAGCAGTACTTC.

The chain has TRBV5-1 and TRBJ2-6, with TRBD1 matching over 10 bases. The CDR3 contains 18 residues. Trimming at V came to 0 bases and at J to 2 bases, leaving 5 bases not matched to a gene. CDR1 and CDR2 (germline): SGHRS, YFSETQ. The CDR3 DNA reads as TGCGCCAGCAGCTTGGTGGGGACAGGGGTCACTGGGGCCAACGTCCTGACTTTC. This encodes CASSLVGTGVTGANVLTF.